A selection of T cell receptor beta chains follows, all from one sample in a study of metastatic and nonmetastatic thyroid tumors. TCRdb re-called clones from the PCR reads using MiXCR. The sample carries roughly 20,000 clones, 10% to 12% recorded once. Sequenced input: blood. These receptor sequences come from a female donor with papillary thyroid cancer or a benign thyroid nodule (not recorded which). Some clones in this sample may be carry-over from other donors' samples. Each CDR3 is given with its conserved first and last residue. Fields, in order: V gene, J gene, D gene, clone size, CDR3 protein, CDR3 DNA. A D gene is named only where the DNA matches it firmly. Some rows have no size entry. The others give once, few or many, or a class for an expanded clone.

v_gene: TRBV19; j_gene: TRBJ2-6; d_gene: NA; abundance: many; CDR3aa: CASSTGGAGANVLTF; CDR3nt: TGTGCCAGTAGTACTGGGGGCGCTGGGGCCAACGTCCTGACTTTC
v_gene: TRBV7-9; j_gene: TRBJ2-3; d_gene: TRBD2; abundance: many; CDR3aa: CASRPGTSGRDTQYF; CDR3nt: TGTGCCAGCAGACCCGGGACTAGCGGGAGAGATACGCAGTATTTT
v_gene: TRBV7-6; j_gene: TRBJ2-3; d_gene: TRBD2; abundance: many; CDR3aa: CASSLAGGLAWDTQYF; CDR3nt: TGTGCCAGCAGCTTAGCGGGGGGACTAGCATGGGATACGCAGTATTTT
v_gene: TRBV9; j_gene: TRBJ1-2; d_gene: NA; abundance: many; CDR3aa: CASSVDGTYYGYTF; CDR3nt: TGTGCCAGCAGCGTAGACGGGACATACTATGGCTACACCTTC
v_gene: TRBV10-3; j_gene: TRBJ2-2; d_gene: NA; abundance: NA; CDR3aa: CAISAFGGDRGELFF; CDR3nt: TGTGCCATCAGCGCCTTTGGGGGAGACAGAGGGGAGCTGTTTTTT
v_gene: TRBV27; j_gene: TRBJ2-1; d_gene: NA; abundance: few; CDR3aa: CASRTLNEQFF; CDR3nt: TGTGCCAGCAGAACCCTCAATGAGCAGTTCTTC
v_gene: TRBV27; j_gene: TRBJ2-7; d_gene: NA; abundance: NA; CDR3aa: CASSFRGHSYEQYF; CDR3nt: TGTGCCAGCAGTTTTCGGGGGCACTCCTACGAGCAGTACTTC
v_gene: TRBV3-1; j_gene: TRBJ2-7; d_gene: TRBD2; abundance: many; CDR3aa: CASSQDFSGINEQYF; CDR3nt: TGTGCCAGCAGCCAAGATTTTAGCGGGATAAACGAGCAGTACTTC
v_gene: TRBV6-1; j_gene: TRBJ2-6; d_gene: TRBD1; abundance: medium-sized; CDR3aa: CAGGTGDGANVLTF; CDR3nt: TGTGCCGGTGGGACAGGGGATGGGGCCAACGTCCTGACTTTC
v_gene: TRBV13; j_gene: TRBJ2-7; d_gene: NA; abundance: many; CDR3aa: CASSQSGSSYEQYF; CDR3nt: TGTGCCAGCAGCCAAAGCGGCTCCTCCTACGAGCAGTACTTC
v_gene: TRBV6-4; j_gene: TRBJ2-1; d_gene: NA; abundance: medium-sized; CDR3aa: CASSDTGVGSYNEQFF; CDR3nt: TGTGCCAGCAGTGACACGGGAGTTGGTTCCTACAATGAGCAGTTCTTC
v_gene: TRBV20-1; j_gene: TRBJ2-7; d_gene: NA; abundance: many; CDR3aa: CSGKLLYEQYF; CDR3nt: TGCAGTGGCAAGCTCTTATACGAGCAGTACTTC
v_gene: TRBV5-6; j_gene: TRBJ2-3; d_gene: TRBD1; abundance: NA; CDR3aa: CASSRGQYTDTKYF; CDR3nt: TGTGCCAGCAGCCGGGGACAGTACACAGATACGAAGTATTTT
v_gene: TRBV6-4; j_gene: TRBJ1-6; d_gene: NA; abundance: medium-sized; CDR3aa: CASLTERNSPLHF; CDR3nt: TGTGCCAGCCTAACGGAGCGAAATTCACCCCTCCACTTT
v_gene: TRBV2; j_gene: TRBJ1-5; d_gene: NA; abundance: many; CDR3aa: CASSAGVVGNQPQHF; CDR3nt: TGTGCCAGCAGTGCAGGGGTGGTCGGCAATCAGCCCCAGCATTTT
v_gene: TRBV7-2; j_gene: TRBJ2-1; d_gene: NA; abundance: many; CDR3aa: CASTIGGKDEQFF; CDR3nt: TGTGCCAGCACCATAGGGGGGAAGGATGAGCAGTTCTTC
v_gene: TRBV7-8; j_gene: TRBJ2-6; d_gene: TRBD1; abundance: many; CDR3aa: CASSPTRRGLGANVLTF; CDR3nt: TGTGCCAGCAGCCCAACACGCAGGGGGTTGGGGGCCAACGTCCTGACTTTC
v_gene: TRBV19; j_gene: TRBJ2-1; d_gene: TRBD1; abundance: many; CDR3aa: CASSRGQGYNEQFF; CDR3nt: TGTGCCAGTAGCCGGGGACAGGGCTACAATGAGCAGTTCTTC
v_gene: TRBV6-2/TRBV6-3; j_gene: TRBJ1-5; d_gene: NA; abundance: many; CDR3aa: CASSYTGFNQPQHF; CDR3nt: TGTGCCAGCAGTTACACAGGTTTCAATCAGCCCCAGCATTTT
v_gene: TRBV6-1; j_gene: TRBJ1-2; d_gene: TRBD1; abundance: medium-sized; CDR3aa: CASSAQGAGYTF; CDR3nt: TGTGCCAGCAGTGCACAGGGGGCTGGCTACACCTTC
v_gene: TRBV15; j_gene: TRBJ1-5; d_gene: NA; abundance: NA; CDR3aa: CATNRDLPTGPEFDQPQHF; CDR3nt: TGTGCCACCAACAGAGACCTCCCAACAGGGCCAGAATTCGATCAGCCCCAGCATTTT
v_gene: TRBV20-1; j_gene: TRBJ2-5; d_gene: NA; abundance: many; CDR3aa: CSANGSPQETQYF; CDR3nt: TGCAGTGCTAACGGGAGTCCCCAAGAGACCCAGTACTTC
v_gene: TRBV7-9; j_gene: TRBJ2-2; d_gene: TRBD1; abundance: many; CDR3aa: CASSLDRGRSGELFF; CDR3nt: TGTGCCAGCAGCTTGGACAGGGGGCGGTCCGGGGAGCTGTTTTTT
v_gene: TRBV2; j_gene: TRBJ2-7; d_gene: NA; abundance: NA; CDR3aa: CASRESSGSYEQYF; CDR3nt: TGTGCCAGCAGGGAAAGTAGCGGATCCTACGAGCAGTACTTC